This entry features one T cell receptor beta chain sequence. This clone turned up a few times. The specificity of this receptor is unknown. No qualities accompany the bases; no much larger clone lies one base away. The data were taken from a study of beta chain features in type 1 diabetes (dated by TCRdb to the late 2010s). For context, the study as a whole: Patients and healthy donors did not differ in mean age, gender distribution, total cell number or subset yield. Across all samples, almost 110 million sorted cells were examined, and cell number per subset correlated strongly with RNA yield. The study compared TCRB repertoires of sorted circulating CD4+ T cell subsets between recently diagnosed type 1 diabetes patients and matched healthy donors. Regulatory and stem cell-like memory subsets were isolated from only 8 patients and about 8 healthy donors, whereas naive and central memory subsets came from all 28 donors. What the study reported, not specific to this receptor: Naive, central memory and regulatory TCRB repertoires appeared to be more similar among patients than among healthy donors. At VDJ recombination sites, type 1 diabetes patients had fewer insertions and more deleted nucleotides, which implies abnormalities in thymic rearrangement. Because cDNA was sequenced instead of genomic DNA, highly expressing activated cells could be over-represented, though the groups showed no difference in activation or CD3 levels. In all four CD4+ subsets, TCRB CDR3 length was moderately but significantly shorter in type 1 diabetes patients. HLA sub-analyses involved small numbers of individuals, so any influence of HLA type on TCRB rearrangement remained unresolved. PCR might favor shorter templates, but patient and control samples were amplified and corrected together, so any skew would affect both groups equally.

Relative to germline, V is missing 3 bases and J is missing 2 bases, with 6 bases of the junction outside any gene match. CDR1 and CDR2 (KGHSH, LQKENI) derive from the germline V gene. The CDR3 starts with the cysteine, ends with the phenylalanine, and has 15 residues. CDR3 DNA only is kept here, 45 bases in frame from base 1. Each donor gave one peripheral blood draw, about 110 mL on average, collected into heparinised tubes. A BD FACSAria II was used to sort naive, central memory, regulatory and stem cell-like memory CD4+ T cells with a panel that included CD45RO, CCR7, CD25, CD127, CD95 and CD27. A purity above 95% was achieved for all sorted populations. Right away, PBMCs were isolated by Lymphoprep density gradient centrifugation and were stained directly, with no culture step. To minimize batch effects, samples were stained and sorted in pairs, one healthy donor with one patient per experiment.

The entire amount of isolated RNA was reverse transcribed using the High Capacity cDNA Reverse Transcription Kit, so the sequenced TCRB transcripts were expressed ones. Naive, central memory and regulatory T cell samples underwent deep immunoSEQ sequencing, averaging roughly 3.5 million total reads per sample. After sorted cells were lysed in RLT buffer, RNA was extracted with DNase-treated RNeasy Micro or Mini kits, with the choice depending on cell number. To prevent cross-contamination, every cell subset was processed on its own, while patient and healthy donor samples were processed together. The immunoSEQ multiplex PCR was used to amplify TCRB sequences from cDNA, yielding 87-bp fragments that span the CDR3 region. Amplicons were sequenced on the Illumina HiSeq platform. Under the source paper's analysis protocol: PCR bias was computationally corrected using synthetic template baselines, reads within Hamming distance 2 were collapsed, and singletons that could not be merged were discarded. Reads were aligned against IMGT so that V, D and J genes, CDR3 length and insertions or deletions at six rearrangement sites could be assigned. Within each subset, clonotype counts were normalized to sorted cell number, and only after that were true diversity and Gini coefficients computed with the tcR R package. The overlap coefficient, calculated on TCRB nucleotide sequences, was used to quantify repertoire sharing. As a proxy for the pre-selection repertoire, out-of-frame TCRB sequences from naive cells were analyzed. What TCRdb holds here is the immuneACCESS table cut down to in-frame rearrangements. Part of the clones is not present; checked against another copy, under half of the missing clones reflect an unresolved V gene, and the others are unexplained. From that table come the V and J calls and clone size; the DNA was used to work out D and trimming. A total of about 640,000 clones appear in this sample, around 12% of them only once. The ten top clones hold around 0.12% of the sample.

The sequencing input was naive CD4+ T cells from blood. The intended sense of this specimen's cell subset or site label: true naive CD4+ T cells. The chain joins TRBV18 to TRBJ2-5; a stretch of 7 junction bases matches TRBD1. The TCR was taken from a man aged 30-40 years with type 1 diabetes. The sequenced DNA: TGTGCCAGCTCACCTACTTGGGACAGACAAGAGACCCAGTACTTC. This yields the protein CASSPTWDRQETQYF.